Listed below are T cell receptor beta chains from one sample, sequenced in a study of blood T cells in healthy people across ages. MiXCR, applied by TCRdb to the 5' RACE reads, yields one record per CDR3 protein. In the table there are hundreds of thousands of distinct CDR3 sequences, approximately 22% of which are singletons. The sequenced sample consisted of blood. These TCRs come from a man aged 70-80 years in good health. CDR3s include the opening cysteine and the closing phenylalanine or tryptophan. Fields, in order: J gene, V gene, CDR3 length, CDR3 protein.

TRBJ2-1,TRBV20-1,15,CSAERRSGGYNEQFF
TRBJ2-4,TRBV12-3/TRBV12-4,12,CASGRGGNIQYF
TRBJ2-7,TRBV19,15,CASSIVGQRAYEQYF
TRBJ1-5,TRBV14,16,CASSPLWQKSNQPQHF
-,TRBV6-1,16,CASSAGGAGMYNEQFF
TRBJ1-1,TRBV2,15,CASSVRGNRVTEAFF
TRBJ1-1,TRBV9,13,CASSVELISPAFF
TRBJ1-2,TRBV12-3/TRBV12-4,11,CASSSSGGYTF
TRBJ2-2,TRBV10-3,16,CAISLRSGADTGELFF
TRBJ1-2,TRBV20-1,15,CSASSLGQGRYGYTF
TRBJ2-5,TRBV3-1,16,CASSQGIAGVSRVRIF
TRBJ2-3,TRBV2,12,CASRLYTDTQYF
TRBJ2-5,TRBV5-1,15,CASSATGATQETQYF
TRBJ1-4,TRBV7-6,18,CASSSQNPEGQGGAKLFF
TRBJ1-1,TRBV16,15,CASSQTGIVNTEAFF
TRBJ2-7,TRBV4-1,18,CASSQGILRQRLSDEQYF
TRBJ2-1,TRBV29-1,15,CSVAASGSSYNEQFF
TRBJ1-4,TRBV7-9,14,CASSLQGLLEKLFF
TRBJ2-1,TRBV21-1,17,CASSHPSGRVSYNEQFF
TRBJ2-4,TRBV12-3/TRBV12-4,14,CASSIDRVKNIQYF
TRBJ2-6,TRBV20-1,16,CSALRALLTGANVLTF
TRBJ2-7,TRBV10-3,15,CAISDRVTSTYEQYF
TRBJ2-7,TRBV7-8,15,CASEGYGTGDYEQYF
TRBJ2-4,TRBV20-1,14,CSARTGTGLNIQYF
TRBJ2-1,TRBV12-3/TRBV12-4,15,CASRRGLVLNNEQFF
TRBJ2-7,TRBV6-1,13,CASSSRRRDEQYF
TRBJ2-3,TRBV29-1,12,CSATPTADTQYF
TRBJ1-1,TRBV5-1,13,CASSQGGYTEAFF
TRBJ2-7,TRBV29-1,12,CSVAQGNYEQYF
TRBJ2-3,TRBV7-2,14,CASSLLPATDTQYF
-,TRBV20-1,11,CSATKAETQYF
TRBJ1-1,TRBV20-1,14,CSASDAGGLTEAFF
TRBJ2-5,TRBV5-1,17,CASSLLSQGASVETQYF
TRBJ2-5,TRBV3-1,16,CASSQLAGLYQETQYF
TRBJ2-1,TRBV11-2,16,CASSLGSWGASDEQFF
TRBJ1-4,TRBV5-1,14,CASSLTPEGEKLFF
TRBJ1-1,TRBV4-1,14,CASSQVQGGTEAFF
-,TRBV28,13,CASSLQGAWTQYF
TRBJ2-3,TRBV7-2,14,CASSRGLNVDTQYF
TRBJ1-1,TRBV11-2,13,CASSSSDASEAFF
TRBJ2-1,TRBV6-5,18,CASSYSASGRASYNEQFF
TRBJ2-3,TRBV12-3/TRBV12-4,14,CASTMRGGPDAQYF
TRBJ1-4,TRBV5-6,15,CASRNRQTRNEKLFF
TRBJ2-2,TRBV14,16,CASSQDWTGGTGELFF
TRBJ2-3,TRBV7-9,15,CTSSFSYGVTDTQYF
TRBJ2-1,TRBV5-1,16,CASSLQGANSYNEQFF
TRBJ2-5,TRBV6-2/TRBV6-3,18,CASSHETGRNTRQETQYF
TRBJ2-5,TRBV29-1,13,CSGGTGGRETQYF
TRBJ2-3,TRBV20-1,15,CSAVGLAGGRDTQYF
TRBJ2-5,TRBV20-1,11,CMTEHQETQYF
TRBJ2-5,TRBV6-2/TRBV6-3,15,CASSSGRGASETQYF
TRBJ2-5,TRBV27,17,CASSPQFLTGVRETQYF
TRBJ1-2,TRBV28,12,CASSLLSYGYTF
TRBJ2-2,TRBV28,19,CASSQPTRAGGPRTGELFF
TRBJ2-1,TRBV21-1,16,CASSKKAPRGGYEQFF
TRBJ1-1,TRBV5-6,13,CASSWDSNTEAFF
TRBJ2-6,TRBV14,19,CASSQRTVSPYSGANVLTF
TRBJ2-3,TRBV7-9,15,CASSLYAREADTQYF
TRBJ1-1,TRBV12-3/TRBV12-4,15,CASSLQAGTHTEAFF
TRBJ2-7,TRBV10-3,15,CAISGTSGGYYEQYF